This entry lists 31 T cell receptor beta chains sequenced from one sample in a study of blood T cell repertoires in COVID-19. TCRdb keeps only in-frame clones here, not all; method: immunoSEQ multiplex PCR. The sample includes 99,000 or so clones, around nine tenths of them seen just once. Sequenced sample: peripheral blood. The receptor source for this set is a human donor in a cohort sampled during active COVID-19.

V gene TRBV9 combines with J gene TRBJ1-1; 9 nucleotides agree with TRBD1. The CDR3 is 18 amino acids. V dropped 4 bases and J dropped 2; count of bases not matched to a gene: 15. Germline lookup yields CDR1 SGDLS and CDR2 YYNGEE. This chain's CDR3 is CASSFRDRAHDYNTEAFF. The CDR3 DNA reads TGTGCCAGCAGCTTCCGGGACAGGGCCCATGATTATAACACTGAAGCTTTCTTT.

The chain is built from TRBV5-8 and TRBJ2-7, with 7 bases that match TRBD2. The CDR3 has 15 residues. Germline CDR1 reads SGHTS; CDR2 reads YDEGEE. Losses at the gene ends were 0 bases for V and 5 bases for J; bases not matched to a gene: 8. DNA for the CDR3: TGTGCCAGCAGCTTGGTGGGAGGGACGGGCGACGAGCAGTACTTC. Protein product: CASSLVGGTGDEQYF.

V gene TRBV4-1 combines with J gene TRBJ1-1; 8 nucleotides agree with TRBD1. CDR3 length: 15 amino acids. Germline CDR1 reads MGHRA; CDR2 reads YSYEKL. V lost 4 bases to trimming and J lost 1 base; unmatched junction nucleotides: 5. The CDR3, as DNA: TGCGCCAGCAGCCGCACCGGGACAGGGAACACTGAAGCTTTCTTT. It specifies CASSRTGTGNTEAFF.

V and J are TRBV5-5 and TRBJ2-7; 15 nucleotides agree with TRBD2. The germline gives CDR1 SGHKS, CDR2 YYEKEE (reference sequence). Germline trimming cut 3 bases from V and 7 bases from J; bases unmatched to any gene: 8. The CDR3 length is 16 residues. CDR3 residues: CASSYPGLAGGVEQYF. The CDR3 nucleotides read TGTGCCAGCAGCTACCCGGGACTAGCGGGAGGAGTTGAGCAGTACTTC.

This chain links TRBV11-3 with TRBJ1-4; 7 bases match TRBD1. This CDR3 has 17 residues. Germline lookup yields CDR1 SGHNT and CDR2 YENEEA. Unmatched junction bases numbered 11, after V lost 7 bases and J lost 0 bases. The CDR3 region is CASNLRTGVATNEKLFF. In nucleotides, the CDR3 is TGTGCCAGCAACCTACGGACAGGAGTTGCAACTAATGAAAAACTGTTTTTT.

This chain joins TRBV11-2 and TRBJ1-6, with 9 bases identical to TRBD1. V shed 1 base, J shed 10 bases, and the junction held 11 bases outside the gene matches. There are 17 residues in the CDR3. Germline CDR1 and CDR2: SGHAT and FQNNGV. CDR3 coding DNA: TGTGCCAGCAGCTTAGTTTCTAGGGGACAGGGAGGATCACCCCTCCACTTT. This codes for CASSLVSRGQGGSPLHF.

V usage is TRBV19 and J usage is TRBJ2-1; 12 nucleotides align to TRBD2. Germline loops: CDR1 LNHDA, CDR2 SQIVND (reference sequence). The CDR3 totals 15 residues. The V gene end was trimmed by 4 bases and the J gene end by 9 bases; junction bases not matched to a gene: 7. The CDR3: CASSSILAGGFEQFF. The CDR3 region has the DNA TGTGCCAGTAGTAGTATACTAGCGGGAGGTTTTGAGCAGTTCTTC. The entire variable domain, with the rest obtained from reference TRBV19 and TRBJ2-1, is as follows: DGGITQSPKYLFRKEGQNVTLSCEQNLNHDAMYWYRQDPGQGLRLIYYSQIVNDFQKGDIAEGYSVSREKKESFPLTVTSAQKNPTAFYLCASSSILAGGFEQFFGPGTRLTVL.

The chain uses TRBV19 and TRBJ2-4; the match to TRBD1 covers 12 bases. The length of the CDR3 is 16 residues. Per germline, CDR1 LNHDA and CDR2 SQIVND (reference sequence). V dropped 9 bases and J dropped 5; count of bases not matched to a gene: 11. The CDR3, as DNA: TGTGCCAGCTCCAGACCGGGACAGGGGGCCCAAAACATTCAGTACTTC. This sequence encodes CASSRPGQGAQNIQYF.

V usage is TRBV30 and J usage is TRBJ2-5; weak D call: TRBD2 (7 bases). The germline gives CDR1 GTSNPN, CDR2 SVGIG (reference sequence). Trimming removed 4 bases at V and 7 bases at J, with 16 bases between. The CDR3 sequence is 13 residues long. DNA for the CDR3: TGTGCCTGGAAGGGGGGGCCTGGGGGGACCCAGTACTTC. Its protein product is CAWKGGPGGTQYF. The whole variable domain, filled in from reference TRBV30 and TRBJ2-5, reads SQTIHQWPATLVQPVGSPLSLECTVEGTSNPNLYWYRQAAGRGLQLLFYSVGIGQISSEVPQNLSASRPQDRQFILSSKKLLLSDSGFYLCAWKGGPGGTQYFGPGTRLLVL.

The chain carries TRBV19 and TRBJ1-5; D unclear. CDR1 and CDR2 (germline): LNHDA, SQIVND (reference sequence). V was trimmed by 2 bases and J by 6 bases, leaving 11 bases between them. This CDR3 is 14 amino acids long. The CDR3 sequence: CASSISGWSQPQHF. CDR3 in DNA: TGTGCCAGTAGTATATCCGGATGGAGTCAGCCCCAGCATTTT. The full variable domain, completed using reference TRBV19 and TRBJ1-5, is DGGITQSPKYLFRKEGQNVTLSCEQNLNHDAMYWYRQDPGQGLRLIYYSQIVNDFQKGDIAEGYSVSREKKESFPLTVTSAQKNPTAFYLCASSISGWSQPQHFGDGTRLSIL.

The chain carries TRBV10-2 and TRBJ2-7; D not resolved. Germline lookup yields CDR1 WSHSY and CDR2 SAAADI. V lost 3 bases to trimming and J lost 5 bases, with 5 bases between them. The CDR3 runs to 11 residues. This CDR3 reads CASSEANEQYF. CDR3 coding DNA: TGCGCCAGCAGTGAAGCGAACGAGCAGTACTTC.

This sequence joins TRBV6-1 and TRBJ2-7, with 8 bases lining up with TRBD2. After removal of 2 bases from V and 7 bases from J, the junction contained 16 bases not matched to a gene. Germline assignment: CDR1 MNHNS and CDR2 SASEGT. The CDR3 totals 17 residues. The CDR3 DNA reads TGTGCCAGCAGTGAAAGATGGACGGGGGGGATGATAGAAGAGCAGTACTTC. Protein product: CASSERWTGGMIEEQYF.

This chain links TRBV30 with TRBJ2-3; 8 bases align to TRBD2. The germline V gene encodes CDR1 GTSNPN and CDR2 SVGIG (reference sequence). The CDR3 covers 14 residues. The trim removed 8 bases at V and 2 bases at J, leaving 9 bases unmatched. Written as DNA, the CDR3 is TGTGCCAACAAGGGGCGGGGGGCCACAGATACGCAGTATTTT. It is translated as CANKGRGATDTQYF. Combining the CDR3 with reference TRBV30 and TRBJ2-3 gives the whole variable domain SQTIHQWPATLVQPVGSPLSLECTVEGTSNPNLYWYRQAAGRGLQLLFYSVGIGQISSEVPQNLSASRPQDRQFILSSKKLLLSDSGFYLCANKGRGATDTQYFGPGTRLTVL.

The CDR3 DNA reads as TGTGCCAGCAGTTTGTACAGGGGGCGAATGAACACTGAAGCTTTCTTT. It yields the protein CASSLYRGRMNTEAFF. The rearrangement links TRBV28 to TRBJ1-1; 9 positions agree with TRBD1. The CDR3 length is 16 residues. J lost 0 bases, V lost 3 bases, and 5 bases had no gene match. The germline gives CDR1 MDHEN, CDR2 SYDVKM.

In this sample, this clone turned up once. CDR3 coding DNA: TGCGCCAGCAGAGAGAGGGCTCATGACAGATCTTCGATTTCCCTAGCCAAAAACATTCAGTACTTC. Its protein is CASRERAHDRSSISLAKNIQYF. The chain is built from TRBV10-1 and TRBJ2-4; TRBD1 or TRBD2 may be the D gene (5 bases each). The CDR3 runs 22 residues. In germline, CDR1 is WNHNN, CDR2 SYGVQD (reference sequence). V lost 6 bases, J lost 0 bases, and 33 bases lay in between.

This clone was seen once. This chain uses TRBV11-2 with TRBJ2-3, with a weak D call TRBD1 (5 bases). Germline CDR1 SGHAT, CDR2 FQNNGV. The CDR3 is made up of 15 amino acids. V lost 1 base and J lost 6, with 14 bases in between. The CDR3 here is CASSLGRTTRDTQYF. DNA of the CDR3: TGTGCCAGCAGCTTAGGCCGGACAACGCGGGATACGCAGTATTTT. The full variable domain, its missing parts supplied by reference TRBV11-2 and TRBJ2-3, is EAGVAQSPRYKIIEKRQSVAFWCNPISGHATLYWYQQILGQGPKLLIQFQNNGVVDDSQLPKDRFSAERLKGVDSTLKIQPAKLEDSAVYLCASSLGRTTRDTQYFGPGTRLTVL.

The chain uses TRBV4-1 and TRBJ2-3; no definite D call. The CDR3 loop spans 15 amino acids. The germline CDR1 and CDR2 sequences are MGHRA and YSYEKL. Trimming shortened V by 3 bases and J by 3 bases, and 13 bases separated the two germline ends. The CDR3 DNA is TGCGCCAGCAGCCAGTCACTATTGGGTACAGATACGCAGTATTTT. Amino acid sequence: CASSQSLLGTDTQYF.

This chain links TRBV2 with TRBJ2-5, with D possibly TRBD2 on 5 matching bases. Trimming cost V 4 bases and J 1 base, with 25 bases left between them. Looked up from germline, CDR1 is SNHLY and CDR2 is FYNNEI. This CDR3 comprises 19 residues. The CDR3 coding sequence is TGTGCCAGCAGTGGCGAGGAGGACGGATCCACCCCGCTCCAAGAGACCCAGTACTTC. Amino acid sequence: CASSGEEDGSTPLQETQYF.

This clone was detected only once. This chain uses TRBV15 with TRBJ2-1; maybe TRBD2 (6 bases). The CDR3 contains 15 residues. Trimming took 0 bases from V and 5 from J, leaving 11 bases between them. Per germline, CDR1 LNHNV and CDR2 YYDKDF (reference sequence). The CDR3, as DNA: TGTGCCACCAGCAGAGATTTAGCGGAAGACAATGAGCAGTTCTTC. This codes for CATSRDLAEDNEQFF.

Only a few counts were recorded for this clone. This rearrangement joins TRBV30 to TRBJ1-6; 7 nucleotides agree with TRBD1. CDR3 size: 15 residues. V lost 4 bases and J lost 2; bases outside the gene matches: 5. CDR1 GTSNPN and CDR2 SVGIG come from the germline V gene (reference sequence). In nucleotides, the CDR3 is TGTGCCTGGACTGACAGGGCCGCCTATAATTCACCCCTCCACTTT. This sequence encodes CAWTDRAAYNSPLHF. Drawing the rest from reference TRBV30 and TRBJ1-6, the complete variable domain is SQTIHQWPATLVQPVGSPLSLECTVEGTSNPNLYWYRQAAGRGLQLLFYSVGIGQISSEVPQNLSASRPQDRQFILSSKKLLLSDSGFYLCAWTDRAAYNSPLHFGNGTRLTVT.

In this sample, this clone turned up once. The rearrangement joins TRBV28 to TRBJ1-3; D possibly corresponds to TRBD1 (5 bases). V was pared by 1 base and J by 0 bases, with 7 bases between. The CDR3 has 15 amino acids. Germline lookup yields CDR1 MDHEN and CDR2 SYDVKM. For the CDR3, the DNA is TGTGCCAGCAGTTTATTACAGGCCTCTGGAAACACCATATATTTT. Translation: CASSLLQASGNTIYF.

The V and J genes are TRBV27 and TRBJ2-7; 15 nucleotides line up with TRBD2. The germline gives CDR1 MNHEY, CDR2 SMNVEV (reference sequence). Trimming at V came to 5 bases and at J to 9 bases, leaving 5 bases not matched to a gene. There are 14 residues in the CDR3. This CDR3 reads CASSPGLAGGVQYF. In DNA form, the CDR3 reads TGTGCCAGCAGTCCTGGACTAGCGGGAGGGGTGCAGTACTTC.

V gene TRBV6-2 or TRBV6-3 combines with J gene TRBJ1-5; D call uncertain. V was cut by 0 bases and J by 3 bases, with 15 bases left in between. This CDR3 has 17 amino acids. The germline gives CDR1 MNHEY, CDR2 SVGEGT. The CDR3 sequence: CASSYSAGTLSNQPQHF. Here the CDR3 DNA reads TGTGCCAGCAGTTACTCGGCAGGAACCCTATCCAATCAGCCCCAGCATTTT.

The V gene is TRBV19, the J gene TRBJ1-2; no clear D. Between the trimmed V and J ends, which lost 3 bases and 7 bases, there was a span of 18 bases. The CDR3 consists of 15 residues. Germline values: CDR1 LNHDA, CDR2 SQIVND (reference sequence). This CDR3 reads CASSIMALPSVGYTF. CDR3 nucleotides: TGTGCCAGTAGTATTATGGCCCTTCCCTCAGTTGGCTACACCTTC.

This rearrangement joins TRBV11-2 to TRBJ2-7; no firm D call. Germline CDR1 SGHAT, CDR2 FQNNGV. Between the trimmed V and J ends, which lost 3 bases and 4 bases, there was a span of 4 bases. The CDR3 has 11 residues. In nucleotides, the CDR3 is TGTGCCAGCAGCTTTCAGTACGAGCAGTACTTC. Translating it yields CASSFQYEQYF. Looking up the rest from reference TRBV11-2 and TRBJ2-7 gives the full variable domain: EAGVAQSPRYKIIEKRQSVAFWCNPISGHATLYWYQQILGQGPKLLIQFQNNGVVDDSQLPKDRFSAERLKGVDSTLKIQPAKLEDSAVYLCASSFQYEQYFGPGTRLTVT.

V gene TRBV7-2 combines with J gene TRBJ2-7; 7 bases are shared with TRBD2. The germline CDR1 and CDR2 sequences are SGHTA and FQGNSA. With 0 bases clipped from V and 7 bases from J, the junction kept 9 bases outside the gene matches. CDR3 size: 15 residues. The CDR3 protein is CASSLAASGLREQYF. CDR3 sequence (DNA): TGTGCCAGCAGCTTAGCGGCTAGCGGATTAAGGGAGCAGTACTTC.

The J gene is TRBJ2-3, the V gene TRBV14; a possible D gene is TRBD2 (6 bases). This CDR3 comprises 13 residues. With 5 bases removed from V and 2 bases from J, the gap between germline ends came to 8 bases. Germline-derived CDR1 and CDR2 are SGHDN and FVKESK. The CDR3 coding sequence is TGTGCCAGCAGCTGGACTAACACAGATACGCAGTATTTT. Protein: CASSWTNTDTQYF.

The chain links TRBV7-9 to TRBJ1-2; a weak D match, TRBD1 (6 bases). Germline V gene lookup returns CDR1 SEHNR and CDR2 FQNEAQ (reference sequence). The V and J ends lost 4 bases and 4 bases respectively, with 7 bases between them. CDR3 length: 12 residues. CDR3 in amino acids: CASSWDTYGYTF. CDR3 coding DNA: TGTGCCAGCAGCTGGGACACCTATGGCTACACCTTC.

This chain links TRBV5-4 with TRBJ2-2; unclear D gene. The CDR3 has 14 residues. Trimming took 1 base from V and 1 from J, leaving 5 bases between them. CDR1 and CDR2 (germline): SGHNT, YYREEE (reference sequence). The CDR3 DNA sequence: TGTGCCAGCAGCTTGAGACAGAACACCGGGGAGCTGTTTTTT. It yields the protein CASSLRQNTGELFF.

V and J are TRBV28 and TRBJ2-5; D might be TRBD2 (6 bases). The CDR3 sequence is 15 residues long. V was trimmed by 6 bases and J by 1 base, leaving 15 bases between them. Germline V CDR1 and CDR2: MDHEN, SYDVKM. CDR3 sequence reads: CASRSLGGAQETQYF. CDR3 sequence (DNA): TGTGCCAGCAGGTCCCTCGGGGGAGCCCAAGAGACCCAGTACTTC.

The V call is TRBV4-1, the J call TRBJ2-2; D possibly corresponds to TRBD1 (5 bases). The V end was cut by 5 bases, the J end by 6 bases, with 13 bases between. The CDR3 runs 14 residues. Germline lookup yields CDR1 MGHRA and CDR2 YSYEKL. CDR3 region: CASSFNTGSGELFF. CDR3 nucleotides: TGCGCCAGCAGCTTTAATACAGGTTCCGGGGAGCTGTTTTTT.